Listed below are T cell receptor beta chains from one sample, sequenced in a study of blood T cell repertoires in COVID-19. Method: immunoSEQ multiplex PCR; TCRdb's copy keeps in-frame clones and lacks some. The table includes around 56,000 clones, more than 60% detected once. The sequencing sample was made of peripheral blood. These receptors came from a woman aged 70-85 years with acute or convalescent COVID-19. Each CDR3 is given with its conserved first and last residue. A D gene is named only where the DNA matches it firmly. The listing skips clone size in some rows; elsewhere it reads once, few, many or a size class.

size: .; D: TRBD1; J: TRBJ2-5; V: TRBV4-1; CDR3: CASSSTGVLETQYF; DNA: TGCGCCAGCAGCTCGACAGGGGTCCTGGAGACCCAGTACTTC
size: .; D: TRBD1; J: TRBJ2-3; V: TRBV4-1; CDR3: CASSLTGGDLSRTDTQYF; DNA: TGCGCCAGCAGCCTAACAGGGGGCGATCTCTCTCGCACAGATACGCAGTATTTT
size: .; D: TRBD2; J: TRBJ2-3; V: TRBV29-1; CDR3: CSVSSGGVDDTQYF; DNA: TGCAGCGTTTCAAGCGGGGGGGTAGACGATACGCAGTATTTT
size: few; D: .; J: TRBJ1-5; V: TRBV10-3; CDR3: CAISELDRNNQPQHF; DNA: TGTGCCATCAGCGAATTAGACAGGAATAATCAGCCCCAGCATTTT
size: .; D: .; J: TRBJ1-4; V: TRBV6-5; CDR3: CASSYGPQGEKLFF; DNA: TGTGCCAGCAGTTACGGGCCCCAGGGTGAAAAACTGTTTTTT
size: medium-sized; D: .; J: TRBJ1-2; V: TRBV5-5; CDR3: CASSFRGEPNYGYTF; DNA: TGTGCCAGCAGCTTCCGCGGGGAACCGAACTATGGCTACACCTTC
size: .; D: TRBD2; J: TRBJ2-2; V: TRBV5-5; CDR3: CASSPGTSGAKLFF; DNA: TGTGCCAGCAGCCCCGGGACTAGCGGGGCGAAGCTGTTTTTT
size: .; D: .; J: TRBJ2-5; V: TRBV9; CDR3: CASSHQEETQYF; DNA: TGTGCCAGCAGCCATCAAGAGGAGACCCAGTACTTC
size: .; D: .; J: TRBJ1-6; V: TRBV15; CDR3: CATTRRGLGSPLHF; DNA: TGTGCCACCACCCGACGAGGGCTAGGTTCACCCCTCCACTTT
size: few; D: TRBD1; J: TRBJ1-6; V: TRBV6-5; CDR3: CASSYSTGDNSPLHF; DNA: TGTGCCAGCAGTTACTCGACAGGGGATAATTCACCCCTCCACTTT
size: .; D: TRBD1; J: TRBJ1-2; V: TRBV5-1; CDR3: CASSLGTGVGYTF; DNA: TGCGCCAGCAGCTTGGGGACAGGGGTCGGCTACACCTTC
size: .; D: TRBD1; J: TRBJ2-1; V: TRBV10-1; CDR3: CASSESTGAPRKEQFF; DNA: TGCGCCAGCAGTGAGTCGACAGGGGCCCCTCGGAAGGAGCAGTTCTTC
size: .; D: TRBD1; J: TRBJ1-1; V: TRBV5-4; CDR3: CASRTGAEAFF; DNA: TGTGCCAGCAGAACAGGGGCTGAAGCTTTCTTT
size: .; D: TRBD2; J: TRBJ2-3; V: TRBV27; CDR3: CASQTRGRGADTQYF; DNA: TGTGCCAGCCAGACACGGGGGCGGGGGGCAGATACGCAGTATTTT
size: .; D: TRBD1; J: TRBJ1-1; V: TRBV5-4; CDR3: CASRSGGGGTEAFF; DNA: TGTGCCAGCAGGTCAGGGGGCGGGGGCACTGAAGCTTTCTTT
size: .; D: .; J: TRBJ1-2; V: TRBV2; CDR3: CASSFRRSYGYTF; DNA: TGTGCCAGCTCTTTTCGGAGGAGTTATGGCTACACCTTC
size: .; D: .; J: TRBJ2-2; V: TRBV19; CDR3: CASSSRAINTGELFF; DNA: TGTGCCAGTAGTAGCAGGGCAATTAACACCGGGGAGCTGTTTTTT
size: .; D: TRBD2; J: TRBJ2-2; V: TRBV5-1; CDR3: CASSPTSGGERTGELFF; DNA: TGCGCCAGCAGCCCTACTAGCGGGGGGGAGAGGACCGGGGAGCTGTTTTTT
size: .; D: TRBD2; J: TRBJ2-3; V: TRBV27; CDR3: CASLPLAGGRSRTDTQYF; DNA: TGTGCCAGCCTCCCTCTAGCGGGGGGGCGATCTCGCACAGATACGCAGTATTTT
size: few; D: TRBD1; J: TRBJ1-1; V: TRBV11-2; CDR3: CASSLESGGRAEAFF; DNA: TGTGCCAGCAGCCTGGAGTCAGGGGGCAGGGCTGAAGCTTTCTTT
size: .; D: .; J: TRBJ1-1; V: TRBV30; CDR3: CAWSALQRNTEAFF; DNA: TGTGCCTGGAGTGCGCTACAGAGGAACACTGAAGCTTTCTTT
size: .; D: .; J: TRBJ1-1; V: TRBV18; CDR3: CASSPQEGLRFMNTEAFF; DNA: TGTGCCAGCTCACCACAAGAGGGCTTGAGATTTATGAACACTGAAGCTTTCTTT
size: .; D: .; J: TRBJ2-3; V: TRBV18; CDR3: CASSPVETAGTQYF; DNA: TGTGCCAGCTCACCAGTAGAGACTGCCGGTACGCAGTATTTT
size: .; D: .; J: TRBJ1-5; V: TRBV30; CDR3: CAWTGEINQPQHF; DNA: TGTGCCTGGACGGGGGAAATTAATCAGCCCCAGCATTTT
size: .; D: TRBD1; J: TRBJ1-2; V: TRBV6-4; CDR3: CASRDSNYGYTF; DNA: TGTGCCAGCCGGGACAGCAACTATGGCTACACCTTC
size: once; D: .; J: TRBJ1-1; V: TRBV29-1; CDR3: CSVNNQAGGTEAFF; DNA: TGCAGCGTCAACAATCAGGCGGGTGGGACTGAAGCTTTCTTT
size: .; D: TRBD2; J: TRBJ2-1; V: TRBV10-2; CDR3: CATRTSGGRNEQFF; DNA: TGCGCCACCCGGACTAGCGGGGGGAGGAATGAGCAGTTCTTC
size: .; D: .; J: TRBJ2-1; V: TRBV20-1; CDR3: CGTGPTREQFF; DNA: TGCGGGACTGGACCCACCCGTGAGCAGTTCTTC
size: few; D: TRBD1; J: TRBJ1-2; V: TRBV19; CDR3: CASQRRQGVLNYGYTF; DNA: TGTGCCAGTCAACGTCGACAGGGGGTTCTGAACTATGGCTACACCTTC
size: .; D: .; J: TRBJ1-2; V: TRBV19; CDR3: CASTLMSGSNYGYTF; DNA: TGTGCCAGTACCTTGATGTCGGGGAGTAACTATGGCTACACCTTC
size: .; D: TRBD1; J: TRBJ1-2; V: TRBV30; CDR3: CAWSADRVISYGYTF; DNA: TGTGCCTGGAGTGCCGACAGGGTTATTTCCTATGGCTACACCTTC
size: .; D: TRBD2; J: TRBJ2-3; V: TRBV10-3; CDR3: CAISSGLAGGGDTQYF; DNA: TGTGCCATCAGTTCAGGACTAGCGGGGGGTGGAGATACGCAGTATTTT
size: once; D: .; J: TRBJ1-2; V: TRBV4-2; CDR3: CASSPQQGVGYGYTF; DNA: TGTGCTAGCAGCCCGCAACAGGGTGTTGGCTATGGCTACACCTTC
size: .; D: .; J: TRBJ1-1; V: TRBV29-1; CDR3: CSEVRGGGTEAFF; DNA: TGCAGCGAAGTTAGGGGGGGAGGCACTGAAGCTTTCTTT
size: once; D: TRBD1; J: TRBJ1-2; V: TRBV3-1/TRBV3-2; CDR3: CASSQGTAPANYGYTF; DNA: TGTGCCAGCAGCCAGGGGACAGCGCCAGCTAACTATGGCTACACCTTC
size: .; D: TRBD2; J: TRBJ2-1; V: TRBV15; CDR3: CATSRDHAGGYNEQFF; DNA: TGTGCCACCAGCAGAGATCACGCGGGGGGCTACAATGAGCAGTTCTTC
size: .; D: TRBD1; J: TRBJ1-2; V: TRBV19; CDR3: CASSSGQGGNYGYTF; DNA: TGTGCCAGTAGTTCTGGACAGGGGGGTAACTATGGCTACACCTTC
size: .; D: TRBD1; J: TRBJ1-1; V: TRBV5-4; CDR3: CASSLPQGGNTEAFF; DNA: TGTGCCAGCAGCTTACCACAGGGGGGGAACACTGAAGCTTTCTTT
size: .; D: .; J: TRBJ1-1; V: TRBV7-3; CDR3: CASSLSENTEAFF; DNA: TGTGCCAGCAGCTTATCAGAGAACACTGAAGCTTTCTTT
size: few; D: .; J: TRBJ1-6; V: TRBV6-6; CDR3: CASSYIPGANSPLHF; DNA: TGTGCCAGCAGTTACATCCCAGGGGCCAATTCACCCCTCCACTTT
size: .; D: TRBD1; J: TRBJ1-2; V: TRBV6-2/TRBV6-3; CDR3: CASSWDRDYGYTF; DNA: TGTGCCAGCAGTTGGGACAGGGACTATGGCTACACCTTC
size: .; D: TRBD1; J: TRBJ2-4; V: TRBV2; CDR3: CASSPGGSSKNIQYF; DNA: TGTGCCAGCAGTCCAGGGGGTTCATCCAAAAACATTCAGTACTTC
size: .; D: .; J: TRBJ2-3; V: TRBV5-5; CDR3: CASSSPGGPSTDTQYF; DNA: TGTGCCAGCAGCTCCCCGGGGGGCCCTAGCACAGATACGCAGTATTTT
size: .; D: TRBD1; J: TRBJ1-3; V: TRBV5-6; CDR3: CASSSWTGDANTIYF; DNA: TGTGCCAGCAGCTCTTGGACAGGGGACGCAAACACCATATATTTT
size: .; D: TRBD2; J: TRBJ2-3; V: TRBV4-2; CDR3: CASSQSGGGTDTQYF; DNA: TGTGCCAGCAGCCAGAGCGGGGGGGGCACAGATACGCAGTATTTT
size: .; D: TRBD2; J: TRBJ2-1; V: TRBV7-9; CDR3: CASSLTTSGEQFF; DNA: TGTGCCAGCAGCTTAACGACTAGCGGGGAGCAGTTCTTC
size: few; D: .; J: TRBJ1-2; V: TRBV29-1; CDR3: CSVEGQNYGYTF; DNA: TGCAGCGTTGAAGGACAGAACTATGGCTACACCTTC
size: .; D: TRBD1; J: TRBJ2-1; V: TRBV5-6; CDR3: CASSPGTGRYEQFF; DNA: TGTGCCAGCAGCCCCGGGACAGGGCGCTATGAGCAGTTCTTC
size: .; D: .; J: TRBJ1-1; V: TRBV30; CDR3: CAWSVPRRGTEAFF; DNA: TGTGCCTGGAGTGTCCCCCGGCGGGGCACTGAAGCTTTCTTT
size: .; D: .; J: TRBJ1-5; V: TRBV19; CDR3: CASSTQAGPQHF; DNA: TGTGCCAGTAGTACCCAGGCTGGGCCCCAGCATTTT
size: .; D: TRBD1; J: TRBJ1-1; V: TRBV5-1; CDR3: CASSTGVVQTEAFF; DNA: TGCGCCAGCAGCACAGGGGTGGTACAGACTGAAGCTTTCTTT
size: .; D: .; J: TRBJ1-2; V: TRBV6-5; CDR3: CASRSQHLFYGYTF; DNA: TGTGCCAGCAGATCCCAACACCTTTTCTATGGCTACACCTTC
size: .; D: .; J: TRBJ1-1; V: TRBV20-1; CDR3: CSASRSTEAFF; DNA: TGCAGTGCCAGCCGGAGCACTGAAGCTTTCTTT
size: .; D: .; J: TRBJ1-1; V: TRBV5-1; CDR3: CASSSRGGSDTEAFF; DNA: TGCGCCAGCAGCTCCAGAGGAGGGTCGGACACTGAAGCTTTCTTT
size: .; D: TRBD2; J: TRBJ2-4; V: TRBV5-1; CDR3: CASSLEAGGRRNIQYF; DNA: TGCGCCAGCAGCTTGGAAGCGGGGGGGCGGAGAAACATTCAGTACTTC
size: .; D: TRBD2; J: TRBJ2-7; V: TRBV7-2; CDR3: CASSSMILAGGSYEQYF; DNA: TGTGCCAGCAGCTCCATGATCCTAGCGGGGGGTTCCTACGAGCAGTACTTC
size: few; D: .; J: TRBJ1-2; V: TRBV11-2; CDR3: CASSPAGEEYYGYTF; DNA: TGTGCCAGCAGCCCAGCGGGAGAGGAGTACTATGGCTACACCTTC
size: few; D: TRBD1; J: TRBJ1-2; V: TRBV27; CDR3: CASSLLDRGYGYTF; DNA: TGTGCCAGCAGTTTACTAGACAGGGGGTATGGCTACACCTTC
size: .; D: TRBD1; J: TRBJ2-7; V: TRBV27; CDR3: CASSPRDRGRIYEQYF; DNA: TGTGCCAGCAGTCCCAGGGACAGGGGGCGCATCTACGAGCAGTACTTC